This T cell receptor (beta chain) was sequenced in a study of blood T cell repertoires in COVID-19. Study-wide context: Both acute and convalescent COVID-19 samples were obtained from the United States, Italy and Spain. From T cells, B-cell-depleted T cells, or PBMCs came the material, which was cDNA or gDNA.

The CDR3 is made up of 15 amino acids. Per germline, CDR1 LNHDA and CDR2 SQIVND (reference sequence). V gave up 5 bases and J gave up 4 bases, with 14 bases separating them. The authors' processing: From reference gene primer amplification, estimates of nucleated cell counts were derived. Here immunoSEQ multiplex PCR was the method, and the copy in TCRdb shows in-frame clones only, minus some. The D gene and trimming were derived from the DNA, and the V and J assignments and clone size from that table. The sample yields tens of thousands of clones, 80% seen once. The chain recombines TRBV19 with TRBJ1-4; D is unresolved. Source material: peripheral blood. This receptor was taken from a human donor in a cohort sampled during active COVID-19. CDR3 region: CASSRGRRNNEKLFF. In DNA form, the CDR3 reads TGTGCCAGTAGTCGCGGGCGTCGCAATAATGAAAAACTGTTTTTT.